This passage covers 21 T cell receptor beta chains from one sample sequenced in a study of regulatory T cells. Findings and limits, study-wide: CD3G-deficient patients' regulatory T cells showed reduced Shannon diversity versus autologous conventional CD4+ and control regulatory cells.

Their specific antigens are unknown. Amplification used 52 TRBV primers and 13 TRBJ primers. Clones were read by immunoSEQ multiplex PCR, and TCRdb kept only the in-frame ones, dropping some. The repertoire has under 3,000 clones, 85% to 95% of them found once; the top ten carry around 2.7%. The sample comprised CD4+ Tregs sorted from blood. These receptors were obtained from a child under 18 with CD3G deficiency.

The chain combines TRBV7-8 with TRBJ1-2; D uncertain. The CDR3 loop spans 13 amino acids. Germline values: CDR1 SGHVS, CDR2 FQNEAQ. Trimming shortened V by 3 bases and J by 3 bases, and 8 bases separated the two germline ends. CDR3 in amino acids: CASSLGDHYGYTF. The CDR3 DNA reads as TGTGCCAGCAGCTTGGGCGACCACTATGGCTACACCTTC.

This rearrangement joins TRBV6-6 to TRBJ2-7, with D maybe TRBD1 (6 bases). V dropped 6 bases and J dropped 9 bases, with 15 bases sitting between them. Germline V lookup: CDR1 MNHNY, CDR2 SVGAGI (reference sequence). The length of the CDR3 is 12 residues. CDR3 DNA: TGTGCCAGCAGCTCTCGCCCAGGGGTGCAGTACTTC. Amino acids: CASSSRPGVQYF.

The chain links TRBV6-1 to TRBJ2-7; no firm D call. This CDR3 is 13 amino acids long. V lost 5 bases to trimming and J lost 3 bases, with 11 bases between them. Germline values: CDR1 MNHNS, CDR2 SASEGT. For the CDR3, the DNA is TGTGCCAGCAGTACCGGACCAATCTACGAGCAGTACTTC. This gives the protein CASSTGPIYEQYF.

The rearrangement links TRBV6-6 to TRBJ2-2; 12 nucleotides agree with TRBD2. V shed 6 bases, J shed 5 bases, and the junction held 4 bases outside the gene matches. This CDR3 contains 15 residues. CDR1 is MNHNY and CDR2 is SVGAGI in the germline V gene (reference sequence). As DNA, the CDR3 is TGTGCCAGCAGCCGCGGGACTAGCGGGACCGGGGAGCTGTTTTTT. It specifies CASSRGTSGTGELFF.

The chain employs TRBV7-9 and TRBJ2-1; TRBD2 is a possible D gene (5 bases). Germline CDR1 and CDR2: SEHNR and FQNEAQ (reference sequence). Trimming left V 5 bases short and J 5 bases short, with 10 bases between. This CDR3 is 13 amino acids long. The CDR3 DNA follows: TGTGCCAGCAGCCTCTCGAGGGACAATGAGCAGTTCTTC. Translation: CASSLSRDNEQFF.

The chain is built from TRBV6-1 and TRBJ1-4; D is possibly TRBD1 (5 bases). Trimming left V 4 bases short and J 8 bases short, with 17 bases between. The CDR3 contains 15 residues. CDR1 and CDR2 (germline): MNHNS, SASEGT. CDR3 bases: TGTGCCAGCAGTGGCGGGGGGAGAAAAGGGGAAAAACTGTTTTTT. It codes for CASSGGGRKGEKLFF.

The rearrangement uses TRBV5-1 and TRBJ1-2; D gene ambiguous. Per the germline V gene, CDR1 is SGHRS and CDR2 is YFSETQ. The CDR3 sequence is 14 residues long. Trimming shortened V by 0 bases and J by 2 bases, and 8 bases separated the two germline ends. Written as DNA, the CDR3 is TGCGCCAGCAGCTTGGGTACGGGGAACTATGGCTACACCTTC. Translating gives CASSLGTGNYGYTF. Looking up the rest from reference TRBV5-1 and TRBJ1-2 gives the full variable domain: KAGVTQTPRYLIKTRGQQVTLSCSPISGHRSVSWYQQTPGQGLQFLFEYFSETQRNKGNFPGRFSGRQFSNSRSEMNVSTLELGDSALYLCASSLGTGNYGYTFGSGTRLTVV.

CDR3 DNA sequence: TGTGCCAGCAGTAGGGGGAGTAGATATAATGAAAAACTGTTTTTT. Translation gives CASSRGSRYNEKLFF. This rearrangement joins TRBV28 to TRBJ1-4; D might be TRBD1 (6 bases). The V and J ends lost 5 bases and 4 bases respectively, with 14 bases between them. The germline V gene encodes CDR1 MDHEN and CDR2 SYDVKM. This CDR3 has 15 amino acids.

CDR3: CASSVTGRTEAFF. CDR3 coding DNA: TGTGCCAGCAGTGTAACAGGGAGAACTGAAGCTTTCTTT. This chain uses TRBV28 with TRBJ1-1; TRBD1 might be the D (6 bases). The V end was cut by 5 bases, the J end by 5 bases, with 12 bases between. This CDR3 has 13 residues. CDR1 and CDR2 from the germline V gene are MDHEN and SYDVKM.

The V gene is TRBV28, the J gene TRBJ2-2; D may be TRBD2 (5 bases). The V gene lost 5 bases and the J gene lost 3 bases, with 10 bases spanning the gap. The germline V gene encodes CDR1 MDHEN and CDR2 SYDVKM. The length of the CDR3 is 14 residues. The CDR3 is CASSTRTHTGELFF. The DNA of the CDR3 is TGTGCCAGCAGTACGCGGACTCACACCGGGGAGCTGTTTTTT. Together with reference TRBV28 and TRBJ2-2, the CDR3 gives the full variable domain: DVKVTQSSRYLVKRTGEKVFLECVQDMDHENMFWYRQDPGLGLRLIYFSYDVKMKEKGDIPEGYSVSREKKERFSLILESASTNQTSMYLCASSTRTHTGELFFGEGSRLTVL.

This sequence joins TRBV7-8 and TRBJ2-7; a weak D match, TRBD2 (6 bases). CDR1 and CDR2 from the germline V gene are SGHVS and FQNEAQ. V shed 8 bases and J shed 10 bases, with 21 bases lying between them. The CDR3 is made up of 13 amino acids. The CDR3 DNA reads TGTGCCAGCGCGCCCCCGGGAGAAAGCGGCCAGTACTTC. This encodes CASAPPGESGQYF.

DNA of the CDR3: TGTGCCAGCAGCCCGGGGGCGGGGATTTTAAACATTCAGTACTTC. Protein sequence: CASSPGAGILNIQYF. The J gene is TRBJ2-4, the V gene TRBV11-2; D possibly matches TRBD1 or TRBD2 (6 bases each). Trimming removed 5 bases from V and 6 bases from J, with 17 bases in between. The CDR3 runs to 15 residues. Germline lookup yields CDR1 SGHAT and CDR2 FQNNGV.

V is TRBV6-1 and J is TRBJ2-6, with D perhaps being TRBD1 or TRBD2 (5 bases each). The CDR3 spans 16 residues. Germline V gene data show CDR1 as MNHNS and CDR2 as SASEGT. V dropped 2 bases and J dropped 0 bases, with 8 bases sitting between them. The CDR3 DNA follows: TGTGCCAGCAGTGAACGTGGGGGCTCTGGGGCCAACGTCCTGACTTTC. The encoded protein is CASSERGGSGANVLTF.

This chain connects TRBV30 to TRBJ2-7; 9 nucleotides match TRBD1. The CDR3 has 14 residues. Germline V gene lookup returns CDR1 GTSNPN and CDR2 SVGIG (reference sequence). Trimming removed 2 bases from V and 1 base from J; junction bases left unmatched: 3. DNA of the CDR3: TGTGCCTGGAGTCGGGACAGGGCTTCCTACGAGCAGTACTTC. Translated: CAWSRDRASYEQYF.

The CDR3, as DNA: TGTGCCAGCAGTCGAGCTCAGGGTGCTGGCAATCAGCCCCAGCATTTT. Its translation is CASSRAQGAGNQPQHF. V and J are TRBV28 and TRBJ1-5, with D possibly being TRBD1 (5 bases). The CDR3 runs 16 residues. CDR1 MDHEN and CDR2 SYDVKM come from the germline V gene. V was clipped by 5 bases and J by 2 bases, with 16 bases between them.

The chain has TRBV19 and TRBJ2-1; D is unclear. The germline gives CDR1 LNHDA, CDR2 SQIVND (reference sequence). The CDR3 has 14 residues. The V gene lost 5 bases and the J gene lost 5 bases, with 13 bases spanning the gap. CDR3 bases: TGTGCCAGTAGTCCCGGCCAGTCCCACAATGAGCAGTTCTTC. It is translated as CASSPGQSHNEQFF.

J is TRBJ2-3 and V is TRBV7-9; 10 bases align to TRBD2. V dropped 5 bases and J dropped 1; count of bases not matched to a gene: 6. In germline, CDR1 is SEHNR, CDR2 FQNEAQ (reference sequence). The CDR3 sequence is 16 residues long. CDR3 DNA: TGTGCCAGCAGCCTTCTTCTAGCGGGAGGCACAGATACGCAGTATTTT. Residues: CASSLLLAGGTDTQYF.

The chain has TRBV11-2 and TRBJ1-1, with D possibly TRBD1 on 5 matching bases. CDR1 and CDR2 (germline): SGHAT, FQNNGV. The CDR3 contains 15 residues. V was clipped by 0 bases and J by 5 bases, with 13 bases between them. This chain's CDR3 is CASSLDWGVSTEAFF. The DNA of the CDR3 is TGTGCCAGCAGCTTAGATTGGGGGGTTTCGACTGAAGCTTTCTTT.

The chain carries TRBV5-1 and TRBJ2-1; the match to TRBD1 covers 8 bases. Germline CDR1 is SGHRS and CDR2 is YFSETQ. The CDR3 consists of 15 residues. The V gene end was trimmed by 1 base and the J gene end by 8 bases; junction bases not matched to a gene: 8. CDR3 bases: TGCGCCAGCAGCTTGTTAGGCAGGGGGCAGGATGAGCAGTTCTTC. Protein product: CASSLLGRGQDEQFF.

J is TRBJ2-2 and V is TRBV30, with 8 nucleotides matching TRBD2. Germline V gene lookup returns CDR1 GTSNPN and CDR2 SVGIG (reference sequence). V shed 8 bases, J shed 3 bases, and the junction held 8 bases outside the gene matches. CDR3 length: 14 amino acids. CDR3 DNA sequence: TGTGCCACGAGCCCCGGGAGGGACACCGGGGAGCTGTTTTTT. Protein product: CATSPGRDTGELFF.

This sequence joins TRBV13 and TRBJ2-7, with D unresolved. The CDR3 length is 14 residues. Germline lookup yields CDR1 PRHDT and CDR2 FYEKMQ (reference sequence). The V end was cut by 0 bases, the J end by 2 bases, with 8 bases between. CDR3 coding DNA: TGTGCCAGCAGCTTAGGCGGCCCCCCCTACGAGCAGTACTTC. Translated: CASSLGGPPYEQYF.